This T cell receptor beta chain was observed in a study of blood T cells in healthy people across ages. Study-wide results and caveats: TCR beta diversity correlated strongly with naive T cell percentage.

In each sample, at least 6.5 million PBMCs were isolated. This clonotype was seen at least ten times. Its antigen is not identified. This CDR3 has 15 amino acids. Trimming shortened V by 4 bases and J by 3 bases, and 19 bases separated the two germline ends. CDR1 and CDR2 from the germline V gene are SQVTM and ANQGSEA. For the second PCR, which ran for roughly 6 to 12 cycles, a sample-barcoded 5' primer and a J-beta primer mix were used. Individual samples furnished no less than 2.5 million CDR3-containing paired-end reads apiece. MiXCR, run by TCRdb on the 5' RACE reads, gives a single entry per CDR3 protein. Seen here are about 1,600,000 distinct CDR3 sequences, about 40% observed once, and the top ten hold less than 8%.

The specimen sequenced was blood. The gene calls are TRBV29-1 and TRBJ2-7; tentatively, D is TRBD2 (5 bases). The TCR comes from a woman aged 18-29 years in good health. The CDR3 protein is CSVVPGRSGNYEQYF. The DNA for the CDR3 is TGCAGCGTTGTTCCTGGAAGAAGCGGAAACTACGAGCAGTACTTC.